This T cell receptor beta chain was sequenced in a study of blood T cell repertoires in COVID-19. Overall study: COVID-19 samples from acute and convalescent phases originated in the United States, Italy and Spain. In each case, the material was cDNA or gDNA derived from T cells, B-cell-depleted T cells, or PBMCs.

In the authors' methods: Amplification of reference gene primers was used by the study to estimate nucleated cell counts. TCRdb's table, derived via immunoSEQ multiplex PCR, lists solely in-frame clones and lacks some. That table is the source of V, J and clone size, and D and trimming were worked out from the DNA. The sample includes 250,000 to 350,000 clones, 70% to 90% of them seen just once. This clone came up once. This clonotype originated in a young man who had recovered from COVID-19. Source material: peripheral blood.

The CDR3 here is CASSPPNPTAEAFF. CDR3 DNA sequence: TGTGCCAGCTCACCACCGAATCCGACAGCCGAAGCTTTCTTT. This sequence joins TRBV18 and TRBJ1-1; weak D call: TRBD1 (5 bases). From germline, CDR1 is KGHSH and CDR2 LQKENI. Between the trimmed V and J ends, which lost 0 bases and 8 bases, there was a span of 13 bases. There are 14 residues in the CDR3.